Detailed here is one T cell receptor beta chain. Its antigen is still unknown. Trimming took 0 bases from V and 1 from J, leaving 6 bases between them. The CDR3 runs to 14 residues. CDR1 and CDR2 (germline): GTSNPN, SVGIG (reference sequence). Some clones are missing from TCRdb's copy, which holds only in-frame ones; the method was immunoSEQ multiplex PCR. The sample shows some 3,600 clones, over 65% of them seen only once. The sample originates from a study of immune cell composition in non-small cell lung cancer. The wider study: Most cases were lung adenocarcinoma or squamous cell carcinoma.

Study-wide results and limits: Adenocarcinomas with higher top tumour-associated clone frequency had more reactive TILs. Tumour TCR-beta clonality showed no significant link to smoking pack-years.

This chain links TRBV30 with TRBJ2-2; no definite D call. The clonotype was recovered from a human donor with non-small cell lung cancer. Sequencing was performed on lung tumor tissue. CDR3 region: CAWSVSQNTGELFF. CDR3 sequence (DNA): TGTGCCTGGAGTGTTTCACAGAACACCGGGGAGCTGTTTTTT. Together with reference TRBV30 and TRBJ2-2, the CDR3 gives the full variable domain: SQTIHQWPATLVQPVGSPLSLECTVEGTSNPNLYWYRQAAGRGLQLLFYSVGIGQISSEVPQNLSASRPQDRQFILSSKKLLLSDSGFYLCAWSVSQNTGELFFGEGSRLTVL.